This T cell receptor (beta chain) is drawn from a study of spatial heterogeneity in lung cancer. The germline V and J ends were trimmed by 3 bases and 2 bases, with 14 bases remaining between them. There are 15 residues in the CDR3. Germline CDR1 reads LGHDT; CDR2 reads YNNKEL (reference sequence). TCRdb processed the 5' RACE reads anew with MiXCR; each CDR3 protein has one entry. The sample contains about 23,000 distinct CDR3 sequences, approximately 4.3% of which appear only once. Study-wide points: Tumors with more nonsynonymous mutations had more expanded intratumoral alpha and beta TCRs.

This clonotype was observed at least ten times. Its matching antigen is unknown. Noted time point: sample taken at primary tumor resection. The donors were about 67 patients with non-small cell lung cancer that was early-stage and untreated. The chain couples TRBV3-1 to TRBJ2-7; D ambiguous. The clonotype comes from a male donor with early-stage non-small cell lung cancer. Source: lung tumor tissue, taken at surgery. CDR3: CASSHEPHNAYEQYF. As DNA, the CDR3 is TGTGCCAGCAGCCACGAACCCCACAACGCCTACGAGCAGTACTTC.